These 9 T cell receptor beta chains were sequenced from one sample in a study of blood T cell repertoires in COVID-19. TCRdb's table, derived via immunoSEQ multiplex PCR, lists solely in-frame clones and lacks some. The profile covers about 200,000 clones, with 87% appearing a single time and approximately 6.2% taken by the ten largest. The sequencing sample was made of peripheral blood. The receptors stem from a man in his fifties or sixties who had recovered from COVID-19.

The chain recombines TRBV29-1 with TRBJ1-1; 8 bases fit TRBD1. CDR3 length equals 13 residues. V shed 5 bases, J shed 2 bases, and the junction held 4 bases outside the gene matches. The germline V gene encodes CDR1 SQVTM and CDR2 ANQGSEA. The CDR3 protein is CSVNAGGNTEAFF. In DNA, the CDR3 is TGCAGCGTTAACGCAGGGGGCAACACTGAAGCTTTCTTT.

This chain connects TRBV5-1 to TRBJ2-1, with TRBD2 identical over 7 bases. The CDR3 runs 12 residues. The V gene's germline CDR1 is SGHRS and CDR2 YFSETQ. V lost 5 bases, J lost 8 bases, and 4 bases stayed unmatched. CDR3 in DNA: TGCGCCAGCAGTTTTGGGGGGGATGAGCAGTTCTTC. This codes for CASSFGGDEQFF.

The CDR3 loop reads CASSRGNSYNEQFF. The CDR3 DNA sequence: TGTGCCAGTAGTCGAGGGAACTCCTACAATGAGCAGTTCTTC. This chain joins TRBV19 and TRBJ2-1; tentative D call: TRBD2 (5 bases). V lost 5 bases, J lost 0 bases, and 8 bases lay in between. Germline CDR1 is LNHDA and CDR2 is SQIVND (reference sequence). The CDR3 length is 14 residues.

The chain has TRBV28 and TRBJ1-3; possibly TRBD1 for D (6 bases). The V end was cut by 3 bases, the J end by 1 base, with 13 bases between. CDR3 size: 16 residues. Looked up from germline, CDR1 is MDHEN and CDR2 is SYDVKM. The CDR3 loop is CASSFVRGGSGNTIYF. The CDR3 DNA follows: TGTGCCAGCAGTTTTGTCAGGGGTGGTTCTGGAAACACCATATATTTT.

The chain joins TRBV20-1 to TRBJ1-5; D unresolved. Trimming took 3 bases from V and 4 from J, leaving 10 bases between them. The CDR3 totals 13 residues. The germline V gene has CDR1 DFQATT and CDR2 SNEGSKA (reference sequence). CDR3 nucleotide sequence: TGCAGTGCTAGTTTCAGGAATAATCAGCCCCAGCATTTT. Translation: CSASFRNNQPQHF.

The chain employs TRBV7-9 and TRBJ2-1; D is ambiguous. The germline V gene has CDR1 SEHNR and CDR2 FQNEAQ (reference sequence). The CDR3 has 15 residues. V was cut by 1 base and J by 0 bases, with 7 bases left in between. The chain's CDR3 is CASSLVHSSYNEQFF. Written as DNA, the CDR3 is TGTGCCAGCAGCTTAGTACACAGCTCCTACAATGAGCAGTTCTTC.

V and J are TRBV30 and TRBJ1-5, with D perhaps TRBD1 (6 bases). Germline loops: CDR1 GTSNPN, CDR2 SVGIG (reference sequence). Deletions cut 7 bases from V and 5 bases from J, with 18 bases between. The CDR3 totals 14 residues. CDR3 nucleotide sequence: TGTGCCTATACTCAAACAGGGATTGATCAGCCCCAGCATTTT. Translation gives CAYTQTGIDQPQHF.

The rearrangement joins TRBV18 to TRBJ2-7; possible D gene TRBD1, 6 bases. Germline V CDR1 and CDR2: KGHSH, LQKENI. V was cut by 2 bases and J by 3 bases, with 11 bases left in between. The CDR3 sequence is 14 residues long. The CDR3 is CASSPRRTVYEQYF. The CDR3, as DNA: TGTGCCAGCTCACCAAGGAGGACAGTCTACGAGCAGTACTTC. The complete variable domain, with remaining parts taken from reference TRBV18 and TRBJ2-7, reads NAGVMQNPRHLVRRRGQEARLRCSPMKGHSHVYWYRQLPEEGLKFMVYLQKENIIDESGMPKERFSAEFPKEGPSILRIQQVVRGDSAAYFCASSPRRTVYEQYFGPGTRLTVT.

This clone was recorded a few times. The chain couples TRBV11-3 to TRBJ2-3; 10 nucleotides align to TRBD1. V shed 1 base, J shed 4 bases, and the junction held 2 bases outside the gene matches. In germline, CDR1 is SGHNT, CDR2 YENEEA. This CDR3 has 15 residues. In DNA form, the CDR3 reads TGTGCCAGCAGCTTAGCAGGACAGGGGGCAGATACGCAGTATTTT. It is translated as CASSLAGQGADTQYF.